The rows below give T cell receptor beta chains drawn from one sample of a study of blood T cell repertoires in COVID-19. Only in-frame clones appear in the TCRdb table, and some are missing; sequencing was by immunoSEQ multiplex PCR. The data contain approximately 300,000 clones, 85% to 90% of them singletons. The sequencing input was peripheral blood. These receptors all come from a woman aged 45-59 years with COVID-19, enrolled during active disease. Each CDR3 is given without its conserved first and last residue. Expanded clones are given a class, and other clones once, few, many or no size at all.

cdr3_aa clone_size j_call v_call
ATSRVFRREGSGLWN - TRBJ2-5 TRBV15
ASSLAQKLF once TRBJ1-4 TRBV12-3/TRBV12-4
ASSQVTGFTEAF - TRBJ1-1 TRBV4-1
ASSQERVMNTEAF once TRBJ1-1 TRBV3-1/TRBV3-2
ASAVWRTANTEAF - TRBJ1-1 TRBV6-5
ASSPRAGSTSYEQY - TRBJ2-7 TRBV5-1
SASTGDAGQPQH few TRBJ1-5 TRBV20-1
ASSLTASTDTQY few TRBJ2-3 TRBV11-3
ASSLEGSGLAGKETQY - TRBJ2-5 TRBV5-4
ASSVGPERNNEQF - TRBJ2-1 TRBV9
AINRGSGSTDTQY - TRBJ2-3 TRBV10-3
ASTMTSVSDTQY - TRBJ2-3 TRBV2
AWSQSPRGTQY - TRBJ2-3 TRBV30
ASSPSTGPISGNTIY - TRBJ1-3 TRBV18
ASSLLEGGSYEQY - TRBJ2-7 TRBV4-1
ASSPSTDTQY - TRBJ2-3 TRBV6-6
AWSVSGDGDTQY - TRBJ2-3 TRBV30
ASSRDRVSGANVLT - TRBJ2-6 TRBV7-8
ASSHRPGSVNQPQH - TRBJ1-5 TRBV7-8
ASSHGFREAF once TRBJ1-1 TRBV19
ASSLAGLTGPYGYT once TRBJ1-2 TRBV5-4
ASSQGLYNEQF - TRBJ2-1 TRBV11-2
ASSSTSGTGELF few TRBJ2-2 TRBV7-2
ATSRGQGGGYT - TRBJ1-2 TRBV15
ASGQGRETQY - TRBJ2-5 TRBV19
ASSQEGTSGELF few TRBJ2-2 TRBV3-1/TRBV3-2
ASSSRPPSARRGSDEQF - TRBJ2-1 TRBV9
ASSLGVAGVSTDTQY - TRBJ2-3 TRBV7-3
ASSMTGQGNTIY - TRBJ1-3 TRBV6-5
ASSIEFRVGYGYT - TRBJ1-2 TRBV5-4
ASSLSSGRAHEQY - TRBJ2-7 TRBV27
ASSPTRQSNQPQH - TRBJ1-5 TRBV18
ASSLIPSIGAHTEAF - TRBJ1-1 TRBV7-9
ATSDFRPGTGGSGELF few TRBJ2-2 TRBV24-1
ASSVGLDLSGNTIY - TRBJ1-3 TRBV9
ASASGRGNEKLF - TRBJ1-4 TRBV5-1
ASSSRTGGSSYEQY - TRBJ2-7 TRBV3-1/TRBV3-2
ASSSPGLAGGKY - TRBJ2-7 TRBV7-9
ASSFVGLRSEQY - TRBJ2-7 TRBV5-4
AWSIRAGANVLT few TRBJ2-6 TRBV30
ATSDYRAVAETQY - TRBJ2-5 TRBV24-1
ASSEATGGLDTEAF - TRBJ1-1 TRBV6-1
ASSLVQETQY - TRBJ2-5 TRBV28
ASSSPFDRDATEAF - TRBJ1-1 TRBV5-4
ATGTSGSRSNEQF - TRBJ2-1 TRBV10-3
ASSLDPGSVEQY - TRBJ2-7 TRBV5-1
ASREGVYTEAF - TRBJ1-1 TRBV30
ASSPRSPELSEAF - TRBJ1-1 TRBV18
ATRLGPSGTKQETQY - TRBJ2-5 TRBV24-1
ASSHLQGGGQPQH - TRBJ1-5 TRBV27
ASSVNFGSGNTIY few TRBJ1-3 TRBV2
ASSNISSYNSPLH - TRBJ1-6 TRBV21-1
ASRSSASGSYEQY - TRBJ2-7 TRBV19
ASSPLDSYEQY - TRBJ2-7 TRBV18
AWSVSVRYEQY - TRBJ2-7 TRBV30